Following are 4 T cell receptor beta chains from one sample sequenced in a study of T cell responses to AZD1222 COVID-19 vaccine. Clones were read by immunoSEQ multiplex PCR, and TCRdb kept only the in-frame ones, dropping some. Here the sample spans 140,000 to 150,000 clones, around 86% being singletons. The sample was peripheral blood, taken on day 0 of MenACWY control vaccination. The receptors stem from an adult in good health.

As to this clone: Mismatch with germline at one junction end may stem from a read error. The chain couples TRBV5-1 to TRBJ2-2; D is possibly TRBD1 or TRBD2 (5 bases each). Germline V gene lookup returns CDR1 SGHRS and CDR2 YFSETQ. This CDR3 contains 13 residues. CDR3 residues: CASSLGRTGELFF. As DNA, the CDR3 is TGCGCCAGCAGTTTGGGACGGACCGGGGAGCTGTTTTTT.

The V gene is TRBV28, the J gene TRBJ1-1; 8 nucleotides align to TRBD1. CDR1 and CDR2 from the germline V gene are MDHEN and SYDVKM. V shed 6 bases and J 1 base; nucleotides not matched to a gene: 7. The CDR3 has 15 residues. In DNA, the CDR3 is TGTGCCAGCAGCCGAGACAGGGGAACGAACACTGAAGCTTTCTTT. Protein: CASSRDRGTNTEAFF.

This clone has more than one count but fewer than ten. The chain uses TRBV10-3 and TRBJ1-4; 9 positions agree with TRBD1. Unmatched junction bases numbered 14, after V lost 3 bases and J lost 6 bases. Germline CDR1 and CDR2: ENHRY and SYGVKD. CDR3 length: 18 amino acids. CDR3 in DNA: TGTGCCATCAGTGATCCCGGGACAGGGTACGAAAACGATGAAAAACTGTTTTTT. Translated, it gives CAISDPGTGYENDEKLFF.

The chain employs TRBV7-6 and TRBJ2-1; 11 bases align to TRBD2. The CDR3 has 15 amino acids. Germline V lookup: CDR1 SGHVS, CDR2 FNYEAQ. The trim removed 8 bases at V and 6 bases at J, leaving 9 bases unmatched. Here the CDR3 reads CASLPGTSGLNEQFF. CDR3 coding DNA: TGTGCCAGCCTCCCCGGGACTAGCGGCCTCAATGAGCAGTTCTTC.